This T cell receptor beta chain was documented in a study of beta chain features in type 1 diabetes. Study at large: When patients were set against healthy donors, age, gender and cell yields were similar. Study results and limitations: Sequencing the cDNA could make cells with high TCR expression show up more than they should. The influence of HLA type on TCRB rearrangement stayed undetermined.

The collection from each donor was one heparinised blood draw averaging roughly 100 mL. Reverse transcribing all isolated RNA meant expressed TCRB transcripts were sequenced. Assay: immunoSEQ multiplex PCR; the TCRdb copy retains only in-frame clones and omits some. The sample lists 810,000 or so clones, under 20% seen once, with around 0.02% in the top ten. CDR1 and CDR2 (germline): ENHRY, SYGVKD. The length of the CDR3 is 14 residues. Trimming took 8 bases from V and 0 from J, leaving 14 bases between them. This clone was counted only a few times. What it binds is unknown. Sequencing used naive CD4+ T cells from blood. This clonotype was sampled from a woman aged 18-29 years in good health. This chain joins TRBV10-3 and TRBJ2-7, with D possibly being TRBD1 (5 bases). The chain's CDR3 is CAIRTTVLSYEQYF. The CDR3 nucleotides read TGTGCCATCCGTACGACAGTTCTCTCCTACGAGCAGTACTTC.